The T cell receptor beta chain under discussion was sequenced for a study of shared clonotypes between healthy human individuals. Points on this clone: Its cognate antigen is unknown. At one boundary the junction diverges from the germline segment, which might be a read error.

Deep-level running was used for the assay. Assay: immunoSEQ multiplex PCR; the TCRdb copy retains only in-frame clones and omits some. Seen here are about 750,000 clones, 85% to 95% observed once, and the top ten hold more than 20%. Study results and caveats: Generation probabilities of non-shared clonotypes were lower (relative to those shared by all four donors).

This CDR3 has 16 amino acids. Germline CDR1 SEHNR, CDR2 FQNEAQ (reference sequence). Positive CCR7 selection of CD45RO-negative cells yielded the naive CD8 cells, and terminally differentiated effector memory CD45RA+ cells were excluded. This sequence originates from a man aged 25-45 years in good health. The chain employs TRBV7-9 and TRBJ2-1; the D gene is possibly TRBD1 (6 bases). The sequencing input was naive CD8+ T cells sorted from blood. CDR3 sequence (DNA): TGTGCCAGCAGCATTATATCGACAGGCTCCCACAATGAGCAGTTCTTC. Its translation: CASSIISTGSHNEQFF.